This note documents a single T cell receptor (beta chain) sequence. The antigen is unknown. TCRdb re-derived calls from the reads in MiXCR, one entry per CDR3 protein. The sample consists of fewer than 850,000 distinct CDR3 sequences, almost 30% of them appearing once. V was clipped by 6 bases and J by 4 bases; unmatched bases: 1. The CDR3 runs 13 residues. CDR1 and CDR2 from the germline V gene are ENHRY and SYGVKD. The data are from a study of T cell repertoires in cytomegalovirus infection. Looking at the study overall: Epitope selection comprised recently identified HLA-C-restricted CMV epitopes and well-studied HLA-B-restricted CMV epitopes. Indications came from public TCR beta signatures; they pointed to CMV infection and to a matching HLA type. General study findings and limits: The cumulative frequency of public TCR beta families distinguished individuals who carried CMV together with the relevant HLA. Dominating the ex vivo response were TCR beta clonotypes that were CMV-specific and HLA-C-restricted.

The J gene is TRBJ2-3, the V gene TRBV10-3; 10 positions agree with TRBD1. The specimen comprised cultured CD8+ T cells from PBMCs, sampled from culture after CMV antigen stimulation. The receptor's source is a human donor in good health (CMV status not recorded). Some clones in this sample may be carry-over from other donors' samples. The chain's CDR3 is CAIRGQGPDTQYF. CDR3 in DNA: TGTGCCATCAGGGGACAGGGGCCAGATACGCAGTATTTT.